These T cell receptor beta chains were read from a single sample in a study of shared clonotypes between healthy human individuals. The repertoire was sequenced with immunoSEQ multiplex PCR; TCRdb's copy has only in-frame clones and lacks some. This table has over 800,000 clones, 85% to 95% appearing once. Sequencing was done on a sample of naive CD8+ T cells sorted from blood. The receptors derive from a man aged 25-45 years in good health. Both conserved end residues are part of each CDR3. The D gene is left open where the match is weak. Clone size is given for some rows only: seen once, a few or many times, or a class if the clone is expanded.

>TRBV2|-|TRBJ2-7|-
CASSDRGYEQYF
TGTGCCAGCAGTGACAGGGGCTACGAGCAGTACTTC
>TRBV5-1|-|TRBJ2-1|once
CASSLLDSPPYNEQFF
TGCGCCAGCAGCCTACTGGACTCCCCTCCCTACAATGAGCAGTTCTTC
>TRBV7-9|-|TRBJ2-7|-
CASSLAGDEQYF
TGTGCCAGCAGCTTAGCGGGCGACGAGCAGTACTTC
>TRBV11-2|-|TRBJ2-5|-
CASSLGGMGETQYF
TGTGCCAGCAGCTTAGGTGGGATGGGAGAGACCCAGTACTTC
>TRBV4-1|-|TRBJ2-2|-
CASSQVALIGTGELFF
TGCGCCAGCAGCCAAGTGGCTTTAATTGGGACCGGGGAGCTGTTTTTT
>TRBV2|-|TRBJ2-7|-
CASGRGEQYF
TGTGCCAGCGGGCGGGGAGAGCAGTACTTC
>TRBV10-3|TRBD2|TRBJ2-3|-
CAISPSTSGKTDTQYF
TGTGCCATCAGTCCCTCGACTAGCGGGAAAACAGATACGCAGTATTTT
>TRBV5-3|TRBD1|TRBJ2-2|-
CARIGGQNTGELFF
TGTGCCAGAATAGGGGGCCAGAACACCGGGGAGCTGTTTTTT
>TRBV15|-|TRBJ1-4|few
CATSRVVFEKLFF
TGTGCCACCAGCAGAGTCGTATTCGAGAAACTGTTTTTT
>TRBV5-5|-|TRBJ2-7|-
CASSRTGTYEQYF
TGTGCCAGCAGCCGGACGGGTACCTACGAGCAGTACTTC
>TRBV4-1|-|TRBJ2-1|-
CASSQERSYNEQFF
TGCGCCAGCAGCCAAGAAAGATCCTACAATGAGCAGTTCTTC
>TRBV2|TRBD1|TRBJ1-5|-
CASRETGGYSNQPQHF
TGTGCCAGCAGAGAGACAGGGGGCTATAGCAATCAGCCCCAGCATTTT
>TRBV5-4|-|TRBJ2-1|-
CASSLANYNEQFF
TGTGCCAGCAGCTTGGCAAATTACAATGAGCAGTTCTTC
>TRBV10-3|TRBD2|TRBJ2-2|-
CAISVRREDLGTGELFF
TGTGCCATCAGTGTACGTCGGGAGGACCTCGGGACCGGGGAGCTGTTTTTT
>TRBV5-8|-|TRBJ2-5|-
CASSLTGPFQETQYF
TGTGCCAGCAGTTTAACTGGTCCCTTCCAAGAGACCCAGTACTTC
>TRBV2|TRBD1|TRBJ2-2|once
CATKDRVATGELFF
TGTGCCACCAAGGACAGGGTGGCCACCGGGGAGCTGTTTTTT
>TRBV10-2|-|TRBJ2-1|-
CASSEVIYNEQFF
TGCGCCAGCAGTGAAGTGATTTACAATGAGCAGTTCTTC
>TRBV7-7|TRBD2|TRBJ2-1|-
CASSSAGLGDREQFF
TGTGCCAGCAGCTCAGCGGGACTCGGGGACCGGGAGCAGTTCTTC
>TRBV7-9|-|TRBJ2-1|-
CASSRGADKDEQFF
TGTGCCAGCAGCCGAGGGGCCGATAAGGATGAGCAGTTCTTC
>TRBV5-4|-|TRBJ1-2|-
CASSLSGAMDYGYTF
TGTGCCAGCAGCTTGTCGGGGGCGATGGACTATGGCTACACCTTC
>TRBV5-3|-|TRBJ2-1|-
CARSRVGGSMLNSSYNEQFF
TGTGCCAGAAGCCGAGTGGGTGGCTCGATGCTGAATAGCTCCTACAATGAGCAGTTCTTC
>TRBV5-1|-|TRBJ2-6|-
CASSLWQGRAEDGANVLTF
TGCGCCAGCAGCCTTTGGCAGGGTAGGGCCGAAGATGGGGCCAACGTCCTGACTTTC
>TRBV6-6|-|TRBJ2-1|-
CASSRTGSDNEQFF
TGTGCCAGCAGTCGTACTGGGTCTGACAATGAGCAGTTCTTC
>TRBV2|TRBD1|TRBJ1-2|-
CASSTGTGDHYGYTF
TGTGCCAGCAGTACTGGGACAGGGGATCACTATGGCTACACCTTC
>TRBV30|-|TRBJ2-1|-
CAWKGLGYNEQFF
TGTGCCTGGAAGGGTTTGGGGTACAATGAGCAGTTCTTC
>TRBV6-4|TRBD2|TRBJ2-2|-
CASSLTSGRAGTGELFF
TGTGCCAGCAGTCTGACCAGTGGGAGGGCCGGCACCGGGGAGCTGTTTTTT
>TRBV19|-|TRBJ2-7|-
CASSKSGSVDEQYF
TGTGCCAGTAGTAAAAGCGGCAGCGTGGACGAGCAGTACTTC
>TRBV7-9|TRBD2|TRBJ2-5|-
CASRNLRGTSGKETQYF
TGTGCCAGCAGGAACTTAAGAGGGACTAGCGGGAAAGAGACCCAGTACTTC
>TRBV9|-|TRBJ2-1|-
CASSARSHNEQFF
TGTGCCAGCAGCGCCCGGAGCCACAATGAGCAGTTCTTC
>TRBV15|-|TRBJ1-2|-
CATSYRGGVRGNGYTF
TGTGCCACCAGCTATCGCGGGGGGGTGAGAGGAAATGGCTACACCTTC
>TRBV20-1|TRBD2|TRBJ2-7|-
CSARTSYEQYF
TGCAGTGCTCGGACTAGCTACGAGCAGTACTTC
>TRBV6-5|-|TRBJ1-2|once
CASSISEVYGYTF
TGTGCCAGCAGTATTTCGGAAGTCTATGGCTACACCTTC
>TRBV27|TRBD1|TRBJ1-4|-
CASSQKRGTGGKEKLFF
TGTGCCAGCAGCCAAAAACGGGGGACAGGGGGCAAGGAAAAACTGTTTTTT
>TRBV7-9|-|TRBJ1-1|-
CASGGFDTEAFF
TGTGCCAGCGGAGGGTTTGACACTGAAGCTTTCTTT
>TRBV27|-|TRBJ2-7|-
CASSVTGWGYEQYF
TGTGCCAGCAGTGTGACAGGTTGGGGCTACGAGCAGTACTTC
>TRBV7-7|TRBD2|TRBJ2-1|-
CASSLVGGLAINEQFF
TGTGCCAGCAGCTTAGTTGGCGGACTAGCGATAAATGAGCAGTTCTTC
>TRBV11-2|-|TRBJ2-1|-
CASSSGGRGKSYNEQFF
TGTGCCAGCAGCTCAGGCGGTAGGGGGAAGTCCTACAATGAGCAGTTCTTC
>TRBV6-5|TRBD2|TRBJ2-2|once
CASRGGSKAGELFF
TGTGCCAGCCGGGGAGGGAGTAAGGCCGGGGAGCTGTTTTTT
>TRBV27|-|TRBJ2-7|once
CASSLLGTEAYEQYF
TGTGCCAGCAGTTTATTAGGGACGGAGGCCTACGAGCAGTACTTC
>TRBV28|-|TRBJ2-2|-
CASSLQVTGELFF
TGTGCCAGCAGTTTGCAGGTGACCGGGGAGCTGTTTTTT
>TRBV14|-|TRBJ2-1|once
CASSLTAREQFF
TGTGCCAGCAGCCTCACGGCCCGTGAGCAGTTCTTC
>TRBV7-9|-|TRBJ1-2|-
CASSRDPYGYTF
TGTGCCAGCAGCAGGGATCCCTATGGCTACACCTTC
>TRBV27|-|TRBJ2-1|-
CASSLPGRFADNEQFF
TGTGCCAGCAGCCTACCTGGGAGGTTTGCCGACAATGAGCAGTTCTTC
>TRBV4-3|-|TRBJ1-5|-
CASSQVWPAGSNQPQHF
TGCGCCAGCAGCCAAGTATGGCCGGCCGGCAGCAATCAGCCCCAGCATTTT
>TRBV28|-|TRBJ2-1|once
CASSLPRFDEQFF
TGTGCCAGCAGCCTCCCTCGGTTCGATGAGCAGTTCTTC
>TRBV28|TRBD1|TRBJ2-7|-
CASSQTLRDRASYEQYF
TGTGCCAGCAGCCAGACCCTTCGGGACAGAGCCTCCTACGAGCAGTACTTC
>TRBV6-1|-|TRBJ2-1|-
CASIGPGQFF
TGTGCCAGCATTGGCCCGGGGCAGTTCTTC
>TRBV2|TRBD2|TRBJ2-2|-
CATMGLAGTGELFF
TGTGCCACAATGGGACTAGCGGGAACCGGGGAGCTGTTTTTT
>TRBV7-8|TRBD2|TRBJ2-3|-
CASRFSGRATDTQYF
TGTGCCAGCAGATTTAGCGGGAGGGCCACAGATACGCAGTATTTT